These 21 T cell receptor beta chains were sequenced from one sample in a study of T-cell memory formation after mild COVID-19. Using its own MiXCR run on the 5' RACE reads, TCRdb lists one record per CDR3 protein. The sample records some 320,000 distinct CDR3 sequences, about a sixth being singletons. Sequences were obtained from PBMCs or a T cell subset sorted from them (not recorded which). The receptors shown here come from a man between 18 and 29 years old who had mild COVID-19 (a few samples of this study predate the infection). Cell type and time point are not known.

The chain joins TRBV18 to TRBJ2-5, with D maybe TRBD1 (6 bases). The V end was cut by 3 bases, the J end by 0 bases, with 11 bases between. CDR1 is KGHSH, CDR2 LQKENI, per germline. The CDR3 has 15 residues. The CDR3: CASSPRQAHQETQYF. Written as DNA, the CDR3 is TGTGCCAGCTCACCTCGACAGGCTCACCAAGAGACCCAGTACTTC.

The chain is built from TRBV11-1 and TRBJ2-2; possible D gene TRBD1, 6 bases. Germline loops: CDR1 SGHAT, CDR2 FQDESV (reference sequence). With 6 bases removed from V and 6 bases from J, the gap between germline ends came to 11 bases. The CDR3 totals 13 residues. CDR3 in DNA: TGTGCCAGCAGAACAGGGTCGGCCGGGGAGCTGTTTTTT. Protein: CASRTGSAGELFF.

Written as DNA, the CDR3 is TGTGCCAGCGGGACGCCGACAACTAATGAAAAACTGTTTTTT. Its translation: CASGTPTTNEKLFF. The rearrangement links TRBV6-2 or TRBV6-3 to TRBJ1-4, with D possibly matching TRBD1 (5 bases). Germline-derived CDR1 and CDR2 are MNHEY and SVGEGT. The CDR3 runs 14 residues. Trimming stripped 8 bases from V and 0 bases from J, with 10 bases between.

The chain joins TRBV6-5 to TRBJ2-5; D ambiguous. The germline CDR1 and CDR2 sequences are MNHEY and SVGAGI. This CDR3 region has 15 residues. V lost 0 bases and J 7 bases, leaving 15 bases between the germline ends. The CDR3 loop is CASSYSRSAQRTQYF. CDR3 sequence (DNA): TGTGCCAGCAGTTACTCGAGGTCCGCACAAAGGACCCAGTACTTC.

The chain is built from TRBV5-4 and TRBJ1-1, with D unclear. Germline V gene lookup returns CDR1 SGHNT and CDR2 YYREEE (reference sequence). With 1 base removed from V and 3 bases from J, the gap between germline ends came to 13 bases. The CDR3 is made up of 15 amino acids. CDR3 region: CASSLSRVSHTEAFF. CDR3 bases: TGTGCCAGCAGCTTGTCTCGGGTTTCTCACACTGAAGCTTTCTTT.

The chain employs TRBV29-1 and TRBJ2-7; D unresolved. Germline V gene sequence: CDR1 SQVTM, CDR2 ANQGSEA. CDR3 size: 13 residues. The germline V and J ends were trimmed by 2 bases and 0 bases, with 8 bases remaining between them. The CDR3 DNA sequence: TGCAGCGTTGAAAACAGCTACTCCTACGAGCAGTACTTC. This codes for CSVENSYSYEQYF.

In this sample, this clonotype turned up a few times. The V call is TRBV12-3 or TRBV12-4, the J call TRBJ2-3, with D possibly matching TRBD1 (6 bases). CDR3 length: 16 amino acids. V was cut by 3 bases and J by 3 bases, with 16 bases left in between. Here the CDR3 reads CASSFDRAGATDTQYF. The CDR3 DNA reads as TGTGCCAGCAGTTTTGATCGGGCAGGGGCAACAGATACGCAGTATTTT.

A few counts support this clonotype. This chain uses TRBV12-3 or TRBV12-4 with TRBJ2-2; D is unresolved. The V gene lost 3 bases and the J gene lost 0 bases, with 8 bases spanning the gap. The CDR3 sequence is 15 residues long. The CDR3 bases are TGTGCCAGCAGTTTGTGGTACTCGAACACCGGGGAGCTGTTTTTT. Protein product: CASSLWYSNTGELFF.

This clonotype was found a few times. The gene calls are TRBV10-3 and TRBJ2-5; D gene ambiguous. The CDR3 sequence is 13 residues long. V was trimmed by 8 bases and J by 1 base, leaving 11 bases between them. Looked up from germline, CDR1 is ENHRY and CDR2 is SYGVKD. CDR3 protein: CAIAQDPQETQYF. DNA of the CDR3: TGTGCCATCGCTCAGGATCCCCAAGAGACCCAGTACTTC.

This clonotype has only a few counts. The rearrangement links TRBV10-3 to TRBJ2-1; 9 bases are a match to TRBD2. The V gene end was trimmed by 2 bases and the J gene end by 7 bases; junction bases not matched to a gene: 6. The length of the CDR3 is 15 residues. Germline V gene lookup returns CDR1 ENHRY and CDR2 SYGVKD. Here the CDR3 reads CAISELAGGRNEQFF. Written as DNA, the CDR3 is TGTGCCATCAGTGAGCTCGCGGGGGGGCGGAATGAGCAGTTCTTC.

This clonotype was picked up a small number of times. The V gene is TRBV30, the J gene TRBJ2-7; 11 bases are a match to TRBD1. The CDR3 is 14 residues long. From germline, CDR1 is GTSNPN and CDR2 SVGIG (reference sequence). Germline trimming cut 7 bases from V and 2 bases from J; bases unmatched to any gene: 7. The CDR3 spells CAFEGQGGPYEQYF. The CDR3, as DNA: TGTGCCTTCGAGGGACAGGGGGGTCCCTACGAGCAGTACTTC. Together with reference TRBV30 and TRBJ2-7, the CDR3 gives the full variable domain: SQTIHQWPATLVQPVGSPLSLECTVEGTSNPNLYWYRQAAGRGLQLLFYSVGIGQISSEVPQNLSASRPQDRQFILSSKKLLLSDSGFYLCAFEGQGGPYEQYFGPGTRLTVT.

The V and J genes are TRBV13 and TRBJ2-3, with 10 positions matching TRBD2. After removal of 3 bases from V and 9 bases from J, the junction contained 15 bases not matched to a gene. CDR3 length: 17 residues. Germline CDR1 PRHDT, CDR2 FYEKMQ (reference sequence). The DNA for the CDR3 is TGTGCCAGCAGCTTTAATAAAGGTGCTAGCGGGGGTCGAACGCAGTATTTT. Translation: CASSFNKGASGGRTQYF. The variable domain in full, with the rest retrieved from reference TRBV13 and TRBJ2-3, is AAGVIQSPRHLIKEKRETATLKCYPIPRHDTVYWYQQGPGQDPQFLISFYEKMQSDKGSIPDRFSAQQFSDYHSELNMSSLELGDSALYFCASSFNKGASGGRTQYFGPGTRLTVL.

This clonotype has only a few counts. The V and J genes are TRBV10-3 and TRBJ2-7, with unresolved D. The ends were cut back, 2 bases at V and 9 bases at J, with 8 bases in the middle. Germline V gives CDR1 ENHRY, CDR2 SYGVKD. The CDR3 runs 11 residues. CDR3 protein: CAISEATRQYF. In DNA, the CDR3 is TGTGCCATCAGTGAGGCTACGAGGCAGTACTTC.

This clonotype was detected only a few times. This chain uses TRBV3-1 with TRBJ2-5; a weak D match, TRBD2 (7 bases). Per the germline V gene, CDR1 is LGHDT and CDR2 is YNNKEL (reference sequence). Trimming took off 3 bases at V and 5 bases at J, with 16 bases between the two ends. This CDR3 spans 15 amino acids. CDR3 region: CASSHWNGGQETQYF. The CDR3 DNA reads as TGTGCCAGCAGCCATTGGAACGGGGGGCAGGAGACCCAGTACTTC.

The chain recombines TRBV7-2 with TRBJ2-5; D perhaps matches TRBD2 (5 bases). The CDR3 covers 14 residues. Trimming removed 3 bases at V and 2 bases at J, with 10 bases between. Germline V lookup: CDR1 SGHTA, CDR2 FQGNSA. CDR3: CASSLWRVQETQYF. The CDR3 bases are TGTGCCAGCAGCTTGTGGCGGGTACAAGAGACCCAGTACTTC.

This clonotype has more than one count but fewer than ten. The chain is built from TRBV7-2 and TRBJ1-6; maybe TRBD1 (6 bases). The germline V and J ends were trimmed by 1 base and 9 bases, with 13 bases remaining between them. This CDR3 contains 15 residues. The germline V gene encodes CDR1 SGHTA and CDR2 FQGNSA. CDR3 residues: CASSLEGGPGSPLHF. CDR3 nucleotides: TGTGCCAGCAGCTTAGAGGGGGGACCAGGTTCACCCCTCCACTTT. The full variable domain, completed using reference TRBV7-2 and TRBJ1-6, is GAGVSQSPSNKVTEKGKDVELRCDPISGHTALYWYRQSLGQGLEFLIYFQGNSAPDKSGLPSDRFSAERTGGSVSTLTIQRTQQEDSAVYLCASSLEGGPGSPLHFGNGTRLTVT.

This clonotype was seen more than once but under ten times. This rearrangement joins TRBV21-1 to TRBJ1-5; the table's D call of TRBD1 was not tested on the DNA. TRBV21-1 is a known pseudogene. This CDR3 has 16 amino acids. This CDR3 is CASSRVTDREDQPQHF. The CDR3 DNA reads as TGTGCCAGCAGCAGGGTGACGGACAGGGAGGATCAGCCCCAGCATTTT.

The chain recombines TRBV12-3 or TRBV12-4 with TRBJ2-1; D might be TRBD1 or TRBD2, each matching 5 bases. The CDR3 consists of 16 residues. V was clipped by 4 bases and J by 0 bases, with 13 bases between them. CDR3 in DNA: TGTGCCAGCAGTTCCGGGACGACTGGCTCCTACAATGAGCAGTTCTTC. Protein: CASSSGTTGSYNEQFF.

This clonotype was observed a handful of times. V and J are TRBV5-5 and TRBJ1-6; D not certain. Trimming took off 2 bases at V and 6 bases at J, with 9 bases between the two ends. Germline V lookup: CDR1 SGHKS, CDR2 YYEKEE (reference sequence). There are 14 residues in the CDR3. The CDR3 coding sequence is TGTGCCAGCAGCTTCTCCGGTCTTAATTCACCCCTCCACTTT. This encodes CASSFSGLNSPLHF.

This clonotype was recorded a few times. The rearrangement joins TRBV20-1 to TRBJ2-1; a possible D gene is TRBD2 (7 bases). In germline, CDR1 is DFQATT, CDR2 SNEGSKA (reference sequence). This CDR3 contains 15 residues. V was pared by 0 bases and J by 9 bases, with 18 bases between. CDR3 in DNA: TGCAGTGCTAGAGATTCATGGCGGGGGCATTTTGAGCAGTTCTTC. Translation gives CSARDSWRGHFEQFF.

This clonotype turned up a few times. This chain links TRBV6-2 or TRBV6-3 with TRBJ1-1; no reliable D call. Germline lookup yields CDR1 MNHEY and CDR2 SVGEGT. The CDR3 runs to 12 residues. V was pared by 0 bases and J by 8 bases, with 7 bases between. CDR3 coding DNA: TGTGCCAGCAGTTACTCGGCCGGGGAAGCTTTCTTT. This codes for CASSYSAGEAFF.